This T cell receptor beta chain stems from a study of shared clonotypes between healthy human individuals. Sequencing used immunoSEQ multiplex PCR; TCRdb keeps in-frame clones, though not all of them. The sample carries some 2.1 million clones, 93% recorded once. CD45RO-negative, CCR7-positively selected cells formed the naive CD8 fraction, excluding terminally differentiated effector memory CD45RA+ cells. The CDR3 is made up of 16 amino acids. Germline CDR1 and CDR2: SGDLS and YYNGEE. V shed 1 base and J shed 3 bases, with 15 bases lying between them. The origin of this receptor is a young man in good health. Some clones in this sample may be carry-over from other donors' samples. Material: naive CD8+ T cells from PBMCs. The chain uses TRBV9 and TRBJ2-3; D not certain. This chain's CDR3 is CASSVLAGERTDTQYF. In nucleotides, the CDR3 is TGTGCCAGCAGCGTACTTGCCGGAGAGAGAACAGATACGCAGTATTTT.